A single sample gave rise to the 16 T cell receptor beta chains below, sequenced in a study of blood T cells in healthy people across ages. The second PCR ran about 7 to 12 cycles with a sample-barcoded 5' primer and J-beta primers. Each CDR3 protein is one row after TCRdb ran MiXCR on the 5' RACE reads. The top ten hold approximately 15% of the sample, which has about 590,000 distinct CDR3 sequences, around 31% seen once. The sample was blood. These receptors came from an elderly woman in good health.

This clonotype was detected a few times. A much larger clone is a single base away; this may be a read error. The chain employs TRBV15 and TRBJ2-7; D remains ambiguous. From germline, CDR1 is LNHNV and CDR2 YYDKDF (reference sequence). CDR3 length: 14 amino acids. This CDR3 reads CASSDTLSSYEQYF. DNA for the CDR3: TGTGCCTCCAGCGACACCCTGAGCTCCTACGAGCAGTACTTC.

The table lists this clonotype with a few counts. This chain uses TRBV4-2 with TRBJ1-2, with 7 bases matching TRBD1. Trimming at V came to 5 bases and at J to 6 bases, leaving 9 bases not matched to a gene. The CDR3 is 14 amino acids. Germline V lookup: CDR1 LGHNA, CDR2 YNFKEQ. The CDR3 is CASSCRTGSDGYTF. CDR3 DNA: TGTGCCAGCAGCTGTAGGACAGGCAGTGATGGCTACACCTTC.

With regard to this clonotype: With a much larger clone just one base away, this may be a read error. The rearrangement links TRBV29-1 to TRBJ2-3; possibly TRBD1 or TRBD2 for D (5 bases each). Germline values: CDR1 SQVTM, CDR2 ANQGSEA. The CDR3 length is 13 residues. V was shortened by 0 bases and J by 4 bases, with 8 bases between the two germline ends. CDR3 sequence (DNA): TGCAGCGTTGAAGATCGGGACGCAGATACGCAGTATTTT. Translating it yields CSVEDRDADTQYF.

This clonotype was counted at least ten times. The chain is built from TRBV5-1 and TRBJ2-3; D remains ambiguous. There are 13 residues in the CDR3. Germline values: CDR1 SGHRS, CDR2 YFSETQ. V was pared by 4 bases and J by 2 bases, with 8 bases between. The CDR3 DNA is TGCGCCAGCAGCCAGATCTACACAGATACGCAGTATTTT. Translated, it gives CASSQIYTDTQYF.

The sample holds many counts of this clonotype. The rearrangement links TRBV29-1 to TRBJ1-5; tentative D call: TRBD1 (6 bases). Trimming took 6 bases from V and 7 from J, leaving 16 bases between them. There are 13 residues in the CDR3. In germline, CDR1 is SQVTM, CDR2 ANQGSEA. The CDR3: CSVAGGLGQPQHF. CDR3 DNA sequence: TGCAGCGTGGCTGGGGGCTTAGGACAGCCCCAGCATTTT.

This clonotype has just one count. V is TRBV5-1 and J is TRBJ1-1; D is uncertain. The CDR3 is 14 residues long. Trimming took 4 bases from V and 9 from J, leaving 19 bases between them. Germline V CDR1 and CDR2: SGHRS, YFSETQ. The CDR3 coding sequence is TGCGCCAGCAGCCCAATTGCCCAGGCAGAACAAGCTTTCTTT. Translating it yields CASSPIAQAEQAFF.

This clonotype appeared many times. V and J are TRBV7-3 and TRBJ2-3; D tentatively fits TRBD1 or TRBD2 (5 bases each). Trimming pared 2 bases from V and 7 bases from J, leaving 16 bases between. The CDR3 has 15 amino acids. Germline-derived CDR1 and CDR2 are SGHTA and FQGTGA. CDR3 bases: TGTGCCAGCAGCTTATCCCCGGGACCGCAGAATACGCAGTATTTT. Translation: CASSLSPGPQNTQYF.

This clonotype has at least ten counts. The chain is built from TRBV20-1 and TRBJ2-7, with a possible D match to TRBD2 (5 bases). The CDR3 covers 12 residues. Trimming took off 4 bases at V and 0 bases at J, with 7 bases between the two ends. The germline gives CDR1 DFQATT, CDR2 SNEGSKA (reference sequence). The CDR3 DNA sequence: TGCAGTGCTAATGAGGGCTCCTACGAGCAGTACTTC. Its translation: CSANEGSYEQYF.

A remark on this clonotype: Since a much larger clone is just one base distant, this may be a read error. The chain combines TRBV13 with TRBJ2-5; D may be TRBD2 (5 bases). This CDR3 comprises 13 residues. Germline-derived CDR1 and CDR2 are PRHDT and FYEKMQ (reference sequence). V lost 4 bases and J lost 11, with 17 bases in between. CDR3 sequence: CASSSPTTYGQYF. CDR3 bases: TGTGCCAGCAGCTCCCCGACTACTTACGGGCAGTACTTC.

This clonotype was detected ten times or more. The CDR3 reads CASSLALAGANEQFF. The CDR3 nucleotides are TGCGCCAGCAGCTTGGCCCTAGCGGGGGCCAATGAGCAGTTCTTC. This chain joins TRBV5-1 and TRBJ2-1, with 10 bases fitting TRBD2. After removal of 0 bases from V and 6 bases from J, the junction contained 3 bases not matched to a gene. The CDR3 is made up of 15 amino acids. CDR1 and CDR2 from the germline V gene are SGHRS and YFSETQ. Supplemented by reference TRBV5-1 and TRBJ2-1, the full variable domain reads KAGVTQTPRYLIKTRGQQVTLSCSPISGHRSVSWYQQTPGQGLQFLFEYFSETQRNKGNFPGRFSGRQFSNSRSEMNVSTLELGDSALYLCASSLALAGANEQFFGPGTRLTVL.

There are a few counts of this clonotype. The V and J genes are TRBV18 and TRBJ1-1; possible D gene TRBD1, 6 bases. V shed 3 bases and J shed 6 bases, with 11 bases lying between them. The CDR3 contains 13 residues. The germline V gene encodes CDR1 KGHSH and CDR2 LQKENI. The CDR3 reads CASSPDRLAEAFF. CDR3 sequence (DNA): TGTGCCAGCTCACCGGACAGACTGGCTGAAGCTTTCTTT.

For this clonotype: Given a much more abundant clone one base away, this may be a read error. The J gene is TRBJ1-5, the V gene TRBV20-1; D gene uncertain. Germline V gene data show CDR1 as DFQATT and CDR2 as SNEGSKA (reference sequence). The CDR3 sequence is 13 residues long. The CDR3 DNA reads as TGCAGTGCTATTCCCCCCTCCGGTCAGCCCCCGCATTTT. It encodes CSAIPPSGQPPHF.

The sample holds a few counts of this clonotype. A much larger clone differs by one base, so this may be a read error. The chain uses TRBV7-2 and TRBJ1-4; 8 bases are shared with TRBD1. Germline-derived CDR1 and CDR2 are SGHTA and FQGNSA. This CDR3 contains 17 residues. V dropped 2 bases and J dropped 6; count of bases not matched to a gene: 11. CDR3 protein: CASSLFVWGTGDEKLFF. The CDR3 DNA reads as TGTGCCAGCAGCTTATTCGTTTGGGGGACAGGAGATGAAAAACTGTTTTTT.

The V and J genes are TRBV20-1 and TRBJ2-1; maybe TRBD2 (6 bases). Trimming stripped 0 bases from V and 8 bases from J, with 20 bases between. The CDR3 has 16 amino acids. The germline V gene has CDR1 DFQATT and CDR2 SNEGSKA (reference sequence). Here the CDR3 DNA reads TGCAGTGCTAGAGATCTAAGTCGGGGGTTGGGCGATGAGCAGTTCTTC. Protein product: CSARDLSRGLGDEQFF.

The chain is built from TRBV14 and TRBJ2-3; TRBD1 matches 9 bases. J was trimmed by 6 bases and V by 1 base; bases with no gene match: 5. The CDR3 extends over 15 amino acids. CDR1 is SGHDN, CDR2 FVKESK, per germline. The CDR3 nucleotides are TGTGCCAGCAGCCAAGGACAGGGGGTGTTGGATACGCAGTATTTT. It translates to CASSQGQGVLDTQYF.

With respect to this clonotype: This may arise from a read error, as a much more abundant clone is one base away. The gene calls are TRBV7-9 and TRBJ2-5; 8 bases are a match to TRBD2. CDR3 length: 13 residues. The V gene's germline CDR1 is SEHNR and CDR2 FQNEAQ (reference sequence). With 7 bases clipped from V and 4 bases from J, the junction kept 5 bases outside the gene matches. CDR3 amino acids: CASIPSGGETQYF. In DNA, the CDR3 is TGTGCCAGCATTCCAAGCGGGGGAGAGACCCAGTACTTC.